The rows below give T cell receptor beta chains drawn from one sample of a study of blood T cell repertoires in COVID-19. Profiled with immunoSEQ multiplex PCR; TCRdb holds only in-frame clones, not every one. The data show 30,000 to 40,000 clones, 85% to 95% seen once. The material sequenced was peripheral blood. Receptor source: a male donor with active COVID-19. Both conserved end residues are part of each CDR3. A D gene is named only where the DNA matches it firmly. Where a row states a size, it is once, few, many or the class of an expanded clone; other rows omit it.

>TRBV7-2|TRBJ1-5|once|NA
TGTGCCAGCAGCTTAAAAACAGGGTCTGGCAATCAGCCCCAGCATTTT
CASSLKTGSGNQPQHF
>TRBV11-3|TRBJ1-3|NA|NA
TGTGCCAGCAGCTTAGATGGTACCCCTGAGAACACCATATATTTT
CASSLDGTPENTIYF
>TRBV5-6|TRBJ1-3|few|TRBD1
TGTGCCAGCAGTTGGGACAGGACCAGCTCTGGAAACACCATATATTTT
CASSWDRTSSGNTIYF
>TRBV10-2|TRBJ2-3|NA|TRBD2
TGCGCCAGCAGAGGACTAGCGGGCGTTCAGGATACGCAGTATTTT
CASRGLAGVQDTQYF
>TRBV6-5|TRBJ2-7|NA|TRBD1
TGTGCCAGCAGGAGGACAGGGGGGGAGCAGTACTTC
CASRRTGGEQYF
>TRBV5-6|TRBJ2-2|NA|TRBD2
TGTGCCAGCAGCTTGGTTGGCGGGGGAGCCGGGGAGCTGTTTTTT
CASSLVGGGAGELFF
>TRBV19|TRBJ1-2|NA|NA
TGTGCCAGTAGTATAACGGGGATCTATGGCTACACCTTC
CASSITGIYGYTF
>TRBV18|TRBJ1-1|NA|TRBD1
TGTGCCAGCTCACTCACAGGGGGCGGAGAAGCTTTCTTT
CASSLTGGGEAFF
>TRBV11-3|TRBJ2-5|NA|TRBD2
TGTGCCAGCAGCTACAGCGGGGGTGGGGAGACCCAGTACTTC
CASSYSGGGETQYF
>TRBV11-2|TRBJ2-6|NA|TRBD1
TGTGCCAGCAGCTTCAGTCAGGGGGCGGTTGGGGCCAACGTCCTGACTTTC
CASSFSQGAVGANVLTF
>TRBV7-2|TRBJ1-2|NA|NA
TGTGCCAGCAGCGCCCTCCGGGGGGTAGGTTATGGCTACACCTTC
CASSALRGVGYGYTF
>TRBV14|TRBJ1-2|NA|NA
TGTGCCAGCAGCCAAGTACGGGGTGGCAGGGGTTATGGCTACACCTTC
CASSQVRGGRGYGYTF
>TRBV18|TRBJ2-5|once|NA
TGTGCCAGCTCACCACCCAACAAGCAAGAGACCCAGTACTTC
CASSPPNKQETQYF
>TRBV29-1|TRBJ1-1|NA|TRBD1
TGCAGCGGAGAGGACAGGGTCAACACTGAAGCTTTCTTT
CSGEDRVNTEAFF
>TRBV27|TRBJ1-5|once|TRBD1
TGTGCCAGCAGTGCCACAGGGGGAGGTCAGCCCCAGCATTTT
CASSATGGGQPQHF
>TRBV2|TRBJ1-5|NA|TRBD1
TGTGCCAGCGCCCTAACAGGGGTTAATCAGCCCCAGCATTTT
CASALTGVNQPQHF
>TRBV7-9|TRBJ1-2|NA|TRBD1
TGTGCCAGCAGCTCACTGCTGACAGGGGTGGACTATGGCTACACCTTC
CASSSLLTGVDYGYTF
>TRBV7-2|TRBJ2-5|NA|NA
TGTGCCAGCAGCTTACGTCCAGGACGGGGAGAGACCCAGTACTTC
CASSLRPGRGETQYF
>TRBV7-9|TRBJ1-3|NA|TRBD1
TGTGCCAGCAGCTTAGTTGCCGGACAGGGCCTTTCAAACACCATATATTTT
CASSLVAGQGLSNTIYF
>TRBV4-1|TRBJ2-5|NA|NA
TGCGCCAGCAGCCAAGACAGTTACCAAGAGACCCAGTACTTC
CASSQDSYQETQYF
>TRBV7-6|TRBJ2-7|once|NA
TGTGCCAGCAGCTTACTTGCAGGGTTTGCCTACGAGCAGTACTTC
CASSLLAGFAYEQYF
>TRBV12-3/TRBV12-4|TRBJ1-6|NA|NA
TGTGCCAGCAGTTTAAACAATAATTCACCCCTCCACTTT
CASSLNNNSPLHF
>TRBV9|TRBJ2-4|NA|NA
TGTGCCAGCAGCGTATCCCTTTGGCGAGGGAGAAACATTCAGTACTTC
CASSVSLWRGRNIQYF
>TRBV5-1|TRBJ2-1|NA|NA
TGCGCCAGCAGTGAGGGTCTAGAATACAATGAGCAGTTCTTC
CASSEGLEYNEQFF
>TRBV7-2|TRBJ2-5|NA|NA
TGTGCCAGCAGGAGGGCAGCGGACCAAGAGACCCAGTACTTC
CASRRAADQETQYF
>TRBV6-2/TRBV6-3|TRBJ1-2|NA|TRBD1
TGTGCCAGCAGTTCCCTAAACCCGGGACAGGGTGTAAGGGGCTACACCTTC
CASSSLNPGQGVRGYTF
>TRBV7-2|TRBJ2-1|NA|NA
TGTGCCAGCAGCTTAGAGTTTTGGACCTCGCCTGGGAGTGAGCAGTTCTTC
CASSLEFWTSPGSEQFF
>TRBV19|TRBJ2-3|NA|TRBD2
TGTGCCAGTAGTCCAGAACACACTAGCGGAACTAGCACAGATACGCAGTATTTT
CASSPEHTSGTSTDTQYF
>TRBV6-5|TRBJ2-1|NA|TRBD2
TGTGCCGGCGGGACTAGCCACCTCAATGAGCAGTTCTTC
CAGGTSHLNEQFF
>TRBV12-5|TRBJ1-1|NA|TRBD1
TGTGCTAGTGGTTTGGTACTCGGGACAGCGAACACTGAAGCTTTCTTT
CASGLVLGTANTEAFF
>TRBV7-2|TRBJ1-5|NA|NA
TGTGCCAGCAGCTTAGTGGGGGGGGTCGCGCAGCCCCAGCATTTT
CASSLVGGVAQPQHF
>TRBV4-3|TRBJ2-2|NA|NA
TGCGCCAGCAGCCAATGGTTCGGCGGGGAGCTGTTTTTT
CASSQWFGGELFF